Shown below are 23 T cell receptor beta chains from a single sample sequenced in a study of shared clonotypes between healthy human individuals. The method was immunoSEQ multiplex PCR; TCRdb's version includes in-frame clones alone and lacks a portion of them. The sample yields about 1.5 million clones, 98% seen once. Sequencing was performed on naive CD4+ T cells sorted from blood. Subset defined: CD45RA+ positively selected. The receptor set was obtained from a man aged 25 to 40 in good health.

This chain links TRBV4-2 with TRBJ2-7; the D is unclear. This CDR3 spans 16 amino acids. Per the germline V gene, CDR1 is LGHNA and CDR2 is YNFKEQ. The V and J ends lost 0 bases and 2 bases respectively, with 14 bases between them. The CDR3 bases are TGTGCCAGCAGCCAAGATCATTTCAGCCGGACCTACGAGCAGTACTTC. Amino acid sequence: CASSQDHFSRTYEQYF.

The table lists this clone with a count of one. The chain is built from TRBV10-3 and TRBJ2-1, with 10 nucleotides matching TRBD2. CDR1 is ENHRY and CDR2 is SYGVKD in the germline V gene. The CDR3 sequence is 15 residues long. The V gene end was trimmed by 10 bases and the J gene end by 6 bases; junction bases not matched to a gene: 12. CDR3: CATDPTSGTGNEQFF. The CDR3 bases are TGTGCCACCGACCCCACTAGCGGGACGGGCAATGAGCAGTTCTTC.

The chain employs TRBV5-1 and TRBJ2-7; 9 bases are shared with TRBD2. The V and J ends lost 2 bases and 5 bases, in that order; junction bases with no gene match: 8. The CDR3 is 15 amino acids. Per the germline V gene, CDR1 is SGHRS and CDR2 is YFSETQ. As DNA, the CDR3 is TGCGCCAGCAGCTTCACCCCCCTAGCGGGAAACGAGCAGTACTTC. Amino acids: CASSFTPLAGNEQYF.

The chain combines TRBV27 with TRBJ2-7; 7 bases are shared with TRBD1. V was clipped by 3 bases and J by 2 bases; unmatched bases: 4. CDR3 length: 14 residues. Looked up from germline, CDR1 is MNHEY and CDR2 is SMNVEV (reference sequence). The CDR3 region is CASSFNTGAYEQYF. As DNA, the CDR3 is TGTGCCAGCAGTTTTAATACAGGGGCCTACGAGCAGTACTTC.

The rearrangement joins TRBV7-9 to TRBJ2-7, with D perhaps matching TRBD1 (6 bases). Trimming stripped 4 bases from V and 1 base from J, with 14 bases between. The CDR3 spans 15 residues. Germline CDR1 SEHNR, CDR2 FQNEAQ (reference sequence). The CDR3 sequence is CASSSHRDTSYEQYF. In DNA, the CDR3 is TGTGCCAGCAGCTCCCACCGGGACACATCCTACGAGCAGTACTTC. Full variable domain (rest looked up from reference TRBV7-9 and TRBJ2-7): DTGVSQNPRHKITKRGQNVTFRCDPISEHNRLYWYRQTLGQGPEFLTYFQNEAQLEKSRLLSDRFSAERPKGSFSTLEIQRTEQGDSAMYLCASSSHRDTSYEQYFGPGTRLTVT.

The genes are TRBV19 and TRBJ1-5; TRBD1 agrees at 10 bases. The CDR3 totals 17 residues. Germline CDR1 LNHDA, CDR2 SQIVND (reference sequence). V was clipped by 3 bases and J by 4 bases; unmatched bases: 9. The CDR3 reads CASSMGQPGQGNQPQHF. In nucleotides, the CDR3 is TGTGCCAGTAGTATGGGTCAGCCGGGACAGGGGAATCAGCCCCAGCATTTT. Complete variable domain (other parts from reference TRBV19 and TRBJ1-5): DGGITQSPKYLFRKEGQNVTLSCEQNLNHDAMYWYRQDPGQGLRLIYYSQIVNDFQKGDIAEGYSVSREKKESFPLTVTSAQKNPTAFYLCASSMGQPGQGNQPQHFGDGTRLSIL.

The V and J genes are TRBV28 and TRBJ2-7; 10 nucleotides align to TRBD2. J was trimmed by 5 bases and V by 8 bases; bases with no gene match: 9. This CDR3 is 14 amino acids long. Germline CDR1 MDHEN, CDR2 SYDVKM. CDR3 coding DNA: TGTGCCAGCCTCAGTTCCGGGACTAGCGACGAGCAGTACTTC. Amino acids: CASLSSGTSDEQYF.

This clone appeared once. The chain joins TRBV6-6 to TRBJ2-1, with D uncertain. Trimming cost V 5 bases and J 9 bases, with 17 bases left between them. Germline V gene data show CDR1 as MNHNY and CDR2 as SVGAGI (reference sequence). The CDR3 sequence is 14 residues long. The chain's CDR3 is CASSHTTVTREQFF. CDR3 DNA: TGTGCCAGCAGTCACACCACGGTGACTCGTGAGCAGTTCTTC.

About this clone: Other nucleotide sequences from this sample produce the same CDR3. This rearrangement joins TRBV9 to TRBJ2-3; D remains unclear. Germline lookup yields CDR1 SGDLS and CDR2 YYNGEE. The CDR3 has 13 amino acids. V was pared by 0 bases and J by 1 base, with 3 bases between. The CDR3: CASSVGGTDTQYF. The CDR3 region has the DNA TGTGCCAGCAGCGTAGGAGGCACAGATACGCAGTATTTT.

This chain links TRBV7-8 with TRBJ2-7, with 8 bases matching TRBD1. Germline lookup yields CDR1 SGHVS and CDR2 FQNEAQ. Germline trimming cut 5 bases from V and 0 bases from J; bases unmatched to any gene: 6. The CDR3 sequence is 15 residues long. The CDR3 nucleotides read TGTGCCAGCAGCGTGGGGACAGGCAGCTCCTACGAGCAGTACTTC. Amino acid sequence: CASSVGTGSSYEQYF.

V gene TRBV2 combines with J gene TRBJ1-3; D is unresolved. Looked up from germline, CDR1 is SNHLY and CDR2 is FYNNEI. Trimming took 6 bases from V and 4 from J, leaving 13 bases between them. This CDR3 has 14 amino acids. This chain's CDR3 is CASRPQAGGNTIYF. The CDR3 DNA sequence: TGTGCCAGCAGGCCCCAAGCTGGCGGAAACACCATATATTTT.

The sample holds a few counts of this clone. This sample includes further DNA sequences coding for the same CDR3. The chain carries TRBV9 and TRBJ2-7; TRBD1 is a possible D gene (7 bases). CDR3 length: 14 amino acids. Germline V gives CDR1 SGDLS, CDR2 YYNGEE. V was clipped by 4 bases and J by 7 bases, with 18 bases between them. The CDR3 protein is CASSPWTGGREQYF. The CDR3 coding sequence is TGTGCCAGCAGCCCTTGGACAGGTGGGAGGGAGCAGTACTTC.

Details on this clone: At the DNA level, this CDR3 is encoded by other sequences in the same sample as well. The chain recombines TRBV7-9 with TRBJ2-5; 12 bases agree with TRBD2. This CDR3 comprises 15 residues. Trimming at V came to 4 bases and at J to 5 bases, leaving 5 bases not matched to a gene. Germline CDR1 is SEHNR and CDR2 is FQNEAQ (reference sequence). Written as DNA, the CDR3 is TGTGCCAGCAGCTCTAGCGGGAGGGCCGGGGAGACCCAGTACTTC. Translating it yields CASSSSGRAGETQYF.

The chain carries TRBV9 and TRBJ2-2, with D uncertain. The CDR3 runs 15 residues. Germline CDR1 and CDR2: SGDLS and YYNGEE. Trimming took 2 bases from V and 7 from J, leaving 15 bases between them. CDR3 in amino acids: CASSVKQSEVGELFF. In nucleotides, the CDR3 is TGTGCCAGCAGCGTGAAACAGTCCGAGGTCGGGGAGCTGTTTTTT. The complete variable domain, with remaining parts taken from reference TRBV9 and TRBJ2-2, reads DSGVTQTPKHLITATGQRVTLRCSPRSGDLSVYWYQQSLDQGLQFLIQYYNGEERAKGNILERFSAQQFPDLHSELNLSSLELGDSALYFCASSVKQSEVGELFFGEGSRLTVL.

CDR3 sequence (DNA): TGTGCCAGCAGCTCTAGGGCGGGAACACAACTCGGGATCCAAGAGACCCAGTACTTC. It codes for CASSSRAGTQLGIQETQYF. This rearrangement joins TRBV7-6 to TRBJ2-5, with a weak D call TRBD2 (6 bases). Looked up from germline, CDR1 is SGHVS and CDR2 is FNYEAQ. This CDR3 comprises 19 residues. V lost 4 bases and J 1 base, leaving 25 bases between the germline ends.

CDR3 DNA: TGTGCCAGCACCCGACAGGCGTCGTACGAGCAGTACTTC. Encoded protein: CASTRQASYEQYF. The chain uses TRBV2 and TRBJ2-7; TRBD1 might be the D (6 bases). CDR1 and CDR2 from the germline V gene are SNHLY and FYNNEI. The CDR3 spans 13 residues. Trimming took 7 bases from V and 4 from J, leaving 14 bases between them.

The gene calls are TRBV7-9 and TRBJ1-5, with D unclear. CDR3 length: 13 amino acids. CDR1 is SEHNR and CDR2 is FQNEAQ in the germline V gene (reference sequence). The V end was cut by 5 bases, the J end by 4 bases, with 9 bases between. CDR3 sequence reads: CASSETVNQPQHF. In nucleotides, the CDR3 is TGTGCCAGCAGCGAAACAGTGAATCAGCCCCAGCATTTT.

CDR3 region: CASSPGGADYGYTF. DNA for the CDR3: TGTGCCAGCAGCCCAGGGGGCGCAGACTATGGCTACACCTTC. This sequence joins TRBV7-2 and TRBJ1-2; 8 positions match TRBD1. The CDR3 length is 14 residues. The V segment lost 5 bases and the J segment 3 bases; nucleotides outside the gene matches: 5. Germline V gives CDR1 SGHTA, CDR2 FQGNSA. Full variable domain (outside the CDR3, taken from reference TRBV7-2 and TRBJ1-2): GAGVSQSPSNKVTEKGKDVELRCDPISGHTALYWYRQSLGQGLEFLIYFQGNSAPDKSGLPSDRFSAERTGGSVSTLTIQRTQQEDSAVYLCASSPGGADYGYTFGSGTRLTVV.

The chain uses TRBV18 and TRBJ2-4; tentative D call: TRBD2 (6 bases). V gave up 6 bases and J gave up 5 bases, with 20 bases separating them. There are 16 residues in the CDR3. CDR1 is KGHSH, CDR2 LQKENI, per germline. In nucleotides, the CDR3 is TGTGCCAGCTCCCGGACTGGAGGGGTCGGTGAAAACATTCAGTACTTC. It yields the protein CASSRTGGVGENIQYF. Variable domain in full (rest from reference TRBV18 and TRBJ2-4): NAGVMQNPRHLVRRRGQEARLRCSPMKGHSHVYWYRQLPEEGLKFMVYLQKENIIDESGMPKERFSAEFPKEGPSILRIQQVVRGDSAAYFCASSRTGGVGENIQYFGAGTRLSVL.

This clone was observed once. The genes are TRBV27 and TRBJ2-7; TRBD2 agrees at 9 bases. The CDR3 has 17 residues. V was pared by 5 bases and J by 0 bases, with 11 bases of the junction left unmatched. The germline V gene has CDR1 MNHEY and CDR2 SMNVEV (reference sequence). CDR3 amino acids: CASSPLRLAASSYEQYF. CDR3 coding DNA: TGTGCCAGCAGTCCCCTACGACTAGCGGCAAGCTCCTACGAGCAGTACTTC.

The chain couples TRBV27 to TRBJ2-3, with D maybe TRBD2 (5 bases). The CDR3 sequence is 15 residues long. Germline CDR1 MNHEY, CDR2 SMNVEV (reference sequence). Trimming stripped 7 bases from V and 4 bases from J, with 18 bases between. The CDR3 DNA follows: TGTGCCAGCAACCCAGGAATTGGGCGGGCAGATACGCAGTATTTT. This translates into CASNPGIGRADTQYF.

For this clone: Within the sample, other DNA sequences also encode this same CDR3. The CDR3, as DNA: TGTGCCTGGAGTGTAGGGGGTGATCAGCCCCAGCATTTT. This encodes CAWSVGGDQPQHF. This chain connects TRBV30 to TRBJ1-5, with a tentative D call TRBD1 (6 bases). The CDR3 runs to 13 residues. The germline V gene has CDR1 GTSNPN and CDR2 SVGIG (reference sequence). Trimming stripped 0 bases from V and 5 bases from J, with 8 bases between.

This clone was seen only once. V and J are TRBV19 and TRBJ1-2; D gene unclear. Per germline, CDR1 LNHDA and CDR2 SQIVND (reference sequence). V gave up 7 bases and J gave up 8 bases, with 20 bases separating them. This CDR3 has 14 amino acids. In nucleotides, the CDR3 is TGTGCCAGTACCCGAAGGACCGCGACCGAGGGCTACACCTTC. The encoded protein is CASTRRTATEGYTF.